Shown below are 17 T cell receptor beta chains from a single sample sequenced in a study of neurological immune-mediated disorders. As to time point: longitudinal time-point 3. TCRdb independently ran MiXCR on the 5' RACE reads; one entry per CDR3 protein. The repertoire has approximately 80,000 distinct CDR3 sequences, 3.5% to 5.5% of them found once; the top ten carry more than 5%. Sequencing was performed on PBMCs. Receptor source: a woman in her sixties with multiple sclerosis.

The chain carries TRBV7-6 and TRBJ2-5; tentative D call: TRBD1 (5 bases). Trimming cost V 5 bases and J 5 bases, with 9 bases left between them. The CDR3 loop spans 12 amino acids. Germline V gene sequence: CDR1 SGHVS, CDR2 FNYEAQ. CDR3 loop: CASSHHRETQYF. In nucleotides, the CDR3 is TGTGCCAGCAGCCATCACAGGGAGACCCAGTACTTC.

This clonotype came up many times. The chain links TRBV4-2 to TRBJ2-5; D is ambiguous. CDR3 length: 17 amino acids. V was cut by 0 bases and J by 5 bases, with 19 bases left in between. Germline assignment: CDR1 LGHNA and CDR2 YNFKEQ. CDR3 bases: TGTGCCAGCAGCCAAGAGCGCCGGCTAGTGAATGCGGAGACCCAGTACTTC. It yields the protein CASSQERRLVNAETQYF.

This clonotype was detected many times. The chain is built from TRBV7-9 and TRBJ2-1; TRBD1 might be the D (7 bases). The germline CDR1 and CDR2 sequences are SEHNR and FQNEAQ (reference sequence). The CDR3 consists of 15 residues. Trimming left V 1 base short and J 4 bases short, with 11 bases between. The CDR3 is CASSLDRGGYNEQFF. CDR3 coding DNA: TGTGCCAGCAGCTTAGACAGGGGAGGTTACAATGAGCAGTTCTTC. Using reference TRBV7-9 and TRBJ2-1 for the parts outside the CDR3, the full variable domain is DTGVSQNPRHKITKRGQNVTFRCDPISEHNRLYWYRQTLGQGPEFLTYFQNEAQLEKSRLLSDRFSAERPKGSFSTLEIQRTEQGDSAMYLCASSLDRGGYNEQFFGPGTRLTVL.

This clonotype was counted at least ten times. This chain links TRBV9 with TRBJ1-2; D is perhaps TRBD1 (6 bases). Germline V CDR1 and CDR2: SGDLS, YYNGEE. This CDR3 has 13 amino acids. Trimming removed 0 bases from V and 3 bases from J, with 6 bases in between. CDR3 in amino acids: CASSVAGDYGYTF. CDR3 nucleotide sequence: TGTGCCAGCAGCGTAGCAGGGGACTATGGCTACACCTTC.

The table lists this clonotype with a few counts. The rearrangement links TRBV29-1 to TRBJ2-5; no clear D. Trimming left V 4 bases short and J 5 bases short, with 11 bases between. This CDR3 contains 12 residues. Germline CDR1 SQVTM, CDR2 ANQGSEA. CDR3 DNA sequence: TGCAGCGTTGCGGGCCCCCGGGAGACCCAGTACTTC. This encodes CSVAGPRETQYF.

This clonotype has a count of ten or more. The genes are TRBV6-2 or TRBV6-3 and TRBJ2-5, with D possibly TRBD2 on 6 matching bases. This CDR3 has 12 residues. Germline values: CDR1 MNHEY, CDR2 SVGEGT. V lost 6 bases to trimming and J lost 5 bases, with 10 bases between them. CDR3 loop: CASSTGGETQYF. As DNA, the CDR3 is TGTGCCAGCAGCACCGGAGGGGAGACCCAGTACTTC.

This clonotype was counted at least ten times. V is TRBV5-1 and J is TRBJ2-4; perhaps TRBD1 as D (6 bases). The V gene's germline CDR1 is SGHRS and CDR2 YFSETQ. Trimming left V 1 base short and J 3 bases short, with 14 bases between. CDR3 length: 16 amino acids. The CDR3 DNA reads as TGCGCCAGCAGCTTGTTTCGCCAGGGGAACAAAAACATTCAGTACTTC. Translated: CASSLFRQGNKNIQYF.

This clonotype has at least ten counts. The chain carries TRBV24-1 and TRBJ2-1; TRBD1 agrees at 7 bases. J gave up 6 bases and V 3 bases, and 7 bases lay outside the gene matches. Germline V gene data show CDR1 as KGHDR and CDR2 as SFDVKD. This CDR3 spans 15 amino acids. The CDR3 loop is CATSDRDRAINEQFF. The CDR3 coding sequence is TGTGCCACCAGTGATCGTGACAGGGCCATCAATGAGCAGTTCTTC.

This clonotype was seen at least ten times. V and J are TRBV2 and TRBJ2-7, with D possibly being TRBD1 or TRBD2 (5 bases each). Germline CDR1 is SNHLY and CDR2 is FYNNEI. V gave up 4 bases and J gave up 2 bases, with 9 bases separating them. CDR3 size: 13 residues. CDR3 bases: TGTGCCAGCAGTGGGGACGGTCCCTACGAGCAGTACTTC. As protein: CASSGDGPYEQYF.

The sample holds many counts of this clonotype. The chain employs TRBV6-5 and TRBJ2-1, with D perhaps TRBD1 (6 bases). Germline CDR1 and CDR2: MNHEY and SVGAGI. The V end was cut by 4 bases, the J end by 9 bases, with 22 bases between. CDR3 length equals 16 residues. The CDR3 is CASSSRPSKQGGEQFF. The CDR3 coding sequence is TGTGCCAGCAGTTCCAGACCATCAAAACAGGGCGGTGAGCAGTTCTTC.

This clonotype appeared many times. This chain links TRBV2 with TRBJ1-1; D not certain. The V gene lost 3 bases and the J gene lost 4 bases, with 9 bases spanning the gap. This CDR3 has 13 amino acids. Germline-derived CDR1 and CDR2 are SNHLY and FYNNEI. CDR3 residues: CASSDLGITEAFF. The CDR3 nucleotides are TGTGCCAGCAGTGATCTGGGGATCACTGAAGCTTTCTTT.

Many counts were recorded for this clonotype. V usage is TRBV7-8 and J usage is TRBJ2-1; D remains ambiguous. V was trimmed by 5 bases and J by 7 bases, leaving 12 bases between them. The CDR3 is 13 residues long. CDR1 is SGHVS and CDR2 is FQNEAQ in the germline V gene. CDR3 residues: CASSVYGGNEQFF. CDR3 DNA: TGTGCCAGCAGCGTCTACGGTGGAAATGAGCAGTTCTTC.

The table lists this clonotype with many counts. The rearrangement links TRBV7-8 to TRBJ2-7, with 10 bases lining up with TRBD1. CDR1 SGHVS and CDR2 FQNEAQ come from the germline V gene. With V trimmed by 5 bases and J by 4 bases, 5 bases remained unmatched. CDR3 length equals 14 residues. The CDR3 nucleotides are TGTGCCAGCAGCCGCGGACAGGGGGAGTACGAGCAGTACTTC. It encodes CASSRGQGEYEQYF.

At least ten counts were recorded for this clonotype. The genes are TRBV6-5 and TRBJ2-3; D is possibly TRBD1 (6 bases). Trimming removed 10 bases at V and 0 bases at J, with 17 bases between. Germline V gene data show CDR1 as MNHEY and CDR2 as SVGAGI. The CDR3 sequence is 15 residues long. The CDR3 reads CATAMAGASTDTQYF. The CDR3 nucleotides read TGTGCCACCGCGATGGCAGGGGCTAGCACAGATACGCAGTATTTT.

This clonotype was detected ten times or more. This chain connects TRBV20-1 to TRBJ1-1; D gene uncertain. Germline values: CDR1 DFQATT, CDR2 SNEGSKA (reference sequence). The CDR3 is made up of 10 amino acids. CDR3 loop: CQVWNTEAFF. DNA of the CDR3: TGCCAAGTTTGGAACACTGAAGCTTTCTTT.

This clonotype was seen at least ten times. The chain links TRBV5-1 to TRBJ1-2; D not certain. The germline V gene has CDR1 SGHRS and CDR2 YFSETQ. V was trimmed by 0 bases and J by 2 bases, leaving 11 bases between them. The length of the CDR3 is 15 residues. DNA for the CDR3: TGCGCCAGCAGCTTGGAGGCCGCGAGGAACTATGGCTACACCTTC. The encoded protein is CASSLEAARNYGYTF.

This clonotype was counted at least ten times. V usage is TRBV3-1 and J usage is TRBJ2-1; 10 bases align to TRBD2. V gave up 0 bases and J gave up 0 bases; unmatched junction bases: 11. In germline, CDR1 is LGHDT, CDR2 YNNKEL (reference sequence). The CDR3 length is 20 residues. This CDR3 is CASSQDYGLAGANSYNEQFF. In nucleotides, the CDR3 is TGTGCCAGCAGCCAAGATTACGGGCTAGCGGGGGCCAACTCCTACAATGAGCAGTTCTTC.